The 2 T cell receptor beta chains reported below all come from one sample, sequenced in a study of blood T cell repertoires in COVID-19. Assay: immunoSEQ multiplex PCR; the TCRdb copy retains only in-frame clones and omits some. Seen here are some 120,000 clones, approximately 77% observed once, and the top ten hold about a fifth. The specimen sequenced was peripheral blood. These receptors all come from a man aged 80 or over with acute or convalescent COVID-19.

This chain connects TRBV3-1 (or the pseudogene TRBV3-2) to TRBJ1-1; 9 bases line up with TRBD1. V lost 3 bases, J lost 5 bases, and 10 bases stayed unmatched. CDR1 LGHDT and CDR2 YNNKEL come from the germline V gene (reference sequence). The CDR3 has 16 residues. The CDR3 protein is CASSHLPTGGKTEAFF. CDR3 in DNA: TGTGCCAGCAGCCACCTCCCCACAGGGGGCAAGACTGAAGCTTTCTTT.

The chain carries TRBV19 and TRBJ1-2; maybe TRBD1 (5 bases). V was trimmed by 3 bases and J by 3 bases, leaving 11 bases between them. The CDR3 is 14 amino acids. CDR1 and CDR2 (germline): LNHDA, SQIVND (reference sequence). The CDR3 reads CASSIRRADYGYTF. The CDR3 DNA sequence: TGTGCCAGTAGTATCCGCAGGGCTGACTATGGCTACACCTTC.